This T cell receptor (beta chain) was profiled in a study of graft-versus-host responses after intestinal transplantation. The repertoire was sequenced with immunoSEQ multiplex PCR; TCRdb's copy has only in-frame clones and lacks some. The sample contains tens of thousands of clones, around 43% of which appear only once. The CDR3 contains 13 residues. The V and J ends lost 0 bases and 2 bases respectively, with 4 bases between them. The germline V gene has CDR1 MNHEY and CDR2 SMNVEV (reference sequence). CFSE-labeled responder cells (200,000) were plated with 200,000 irradiated, violet-dye-labeled stimulator cells.

The source of this sequence is a human patient who received an intestinal transplant. Sequences were derived from alloreactive CD8+ T cells from a mixed lymphocyte reaction culture, sampled before intestinal transplant. Subset here: CFSE-low proliferating T cells sorted from approximately 6-day pre-transplant mixed lymphocyte reaction (GvH or HvG direction). The chain combines TRBV27 with TRBJ1-2; D not resolved. CDR3 coding DNA: TGTGCCAGCAGTTTATCCCCGAACTATGGCTACACCTTC. Residues: CASSLSPNYGYTF.